Shown below are 7 T cell receptor beta chains from a single sample sequenced in a study of PD-L1 blockade in urothelial cancer. Indicated time point: pretreatment peripheral blood. Sequencing was performed with immunoSEQ multiplex PCR; in TCRdb, only in-frame clones are kept and a portion is missing. This sample has 90,000 or so clones; about 89% occur once, and the top ten carry 0.97%. Sequenced material: PBMCs, taken around atezolizumab (anti-PD-L1) treatment. The receptors stem from a woman over 75 with urothelial cancer.

This clone was seen a few times. This rearrangement joins TRBV19 to TRBJ1-5, with no clear D. The germline gives CDR1 LNHDA, CDR2 SQIVND (reference sequence). V dropped 7 bases and J dropped 7 bases, with 17 bases sitting between them. This CDR3 region has 14 residues. CDR3: CASTPSVTSQPQHF. In nucleotides, the CDR3 is TGTGCCAGTACCCCTTCGGTTACGAGCCAGCCCCAGCATTTT.

This sequence joins TRBV4-1 and TRBJ2-2; perhaps TRBD2 as D (5 bases). Trimming took off 1 base at V and 3 bases at J, with 6 bases between the two ends. The CDR3 length is 14 residues. Germline CDR1 and CDR2: MGHRA and YSYEKL. CDR3 bases: TGCGCCAGCAGCCAAGGGGAGTACACCGGGGAGCTGTTTTTT. It yields the protein CASSQGEYTGELFF.

The chain is built from TRBV5-6 and TRBJ2-1, with TRBD2 matching over 10 bases. V lost 3 bases, J lost 2 bases, and 5 bases stayed unmatched. Germline V gives CDR1 SGHDT, CDR2 YYEEEE. The CDR3 runs to 16 residues. CDR3 amino acids: CASSSWTSGPYNEQFF. DNA for the CDR3: TGTGCCAGCAGCTCCTGGACTAGCGGTCCCTACAATGAGCAGTTCTTC.

The chain employs TRBV30 and TRBJ2-2; D might be TRBD2 (5 bases). Per germline, CDR1 GTSNPN and CDR2 SVGIG (reference sequence). V was trimmed by 4 bases and J by 5 bases, leaving 14 bases between them. This CDR3 contains 14 residues. CDR3 in amino acids: CAWTGLARTGELFF. The CDR3 DNA is TGTGCCTGGACCGGGCTAGCTCGAACCGGGGAGCTGTTTTTT.

CDR3 sequence: CASSPTITASRETQYF. DNA of the CDR3: TGTGCCAGCTCACCAACGATAACAGCATCGCGAGAGACCCAGTACTTC. The chain recombines TRBV18 with TRBJ2-5; D unresolved. The CDR3 consists of 16 residues. Germline V lookup: CDR1 KGHSH, CDR2 LQKENI. The V end was cut by 2 bases, the J end by 4 bases, with 17 bases between. Together with reference TRBV18 and TRBJ2-5, the CDR3 gives the full variable domain: NAGVMQNPRHLVRRRGQEARLRCSPMKGHSHVYWYRQLPEEGLKFMVYLQKENIIDESGMPKERFSAEFPKEGPSILRIQQVVRGDSAAYFCASSPTITASRETQYFGPGTRLLVL.

The V call is TRBV10-3, the J call TRBJ1-1; 8 nucleotides line up with TRBD1. The CDR3 has 15 residues. Per germline, CDR1 ENHRY and CDR2 SYGVKD. The J segment lost 1 base and the V segment lost 6 bases, leaving 7 bases of the junction unmatched. The CDR3 DNA is TGTGCCATCAGGGGAACAGGGGGGTGGAACACTGAAGCTTTCTTT. Translated, it gives CAIRGTGGWNTEAFF.

To note about this clone: The identical CDR3 is also encoded by other nucleotide sequences in the sample. The V gene is TRBV30, the J gene TRBJ2-6, with unresolved D. CDR1 is GTSNPN, CDR2 SVGIG, per germline (reference sequence). CDR3 length equals 13 residues. V lost 3 bases to trimming and J lost 1 base, with 4 bases between them. DNA of the CDR3: TGTGCCTGGAGCCTATCTGGGGCCAACGTCCTGACTTTC. This translates into CAWSLSGANVLTF.